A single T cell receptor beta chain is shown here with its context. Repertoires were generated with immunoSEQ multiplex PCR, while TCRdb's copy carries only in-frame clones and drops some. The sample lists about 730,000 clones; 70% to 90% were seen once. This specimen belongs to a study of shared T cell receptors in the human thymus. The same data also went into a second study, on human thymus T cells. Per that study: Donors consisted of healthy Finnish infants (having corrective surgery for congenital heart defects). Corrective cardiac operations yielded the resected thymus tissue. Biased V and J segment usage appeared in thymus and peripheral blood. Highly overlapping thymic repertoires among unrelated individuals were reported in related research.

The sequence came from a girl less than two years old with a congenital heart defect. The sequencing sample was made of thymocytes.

This CDR3 reads CASSYQRGSTGELFF. Here the CDR3 DNA reads TGTGCCAGCAGTTACCAGCGGGGGTCCACCGGGGAGCTGTTTTTT. This chain uses TRBV6-5 with TRBJ2-2; 8 bases are a match to TRBD2. Germline lookup yields CDR1 MNHEY and CDR2 SVGAGI. The CDR3 is made up of 15 amino acids. With V trimmed by 2 bases and J by 4 bases, 3 bases remained unmatched.